These T cell receptor beta chains were read from a single sample in a study of blood T cell repertoires in COVID-19. This table comes from immunoSEQ multiplex PCR, and its TCRdb copy is limited to in-frame clones, with some not included. The repertoire consists of 80,000 to 100,000 clones, with 91% occurring once and the leading ten covering roughly 2%. Material for sequencing was peripheral blood. All receptors come from a human donor with active COVID-19. The donor label of this sample is uncertain. Both conserved end residues are part of each CDR3. D genes are given only for firm matches. A row's size may be missing; if present it is once, few, many or a size class.

J gene	D gene	clone size	V gene	CDR3 DNA	CDR3 protein
TRBJ2-6	TRBD1	once	TRBV6-5	TGTGCCAGCAGCGGGGACAGGACCGCGTCCAACGTCCTGACTTTC	CASSGDRTASNVLTF
TRBJ2-2	TRBD1	NA	TRBV19	TGTGCCAGTAGATTACAGGGGGCAGCCGGGGAGCTGTTTTTT	CASRLQGAAGELFF
TRBJ1-2	NA	NA	TRBV4-1	TGCGCCAGCAGCCAAGACCAGGGTGGCTACACCTTC	CASSQDQGGYTF
TRBJ1-2	NA	few	TRBV7-9	TGTGCCAGCAGCCACCTAGGCAGGGCCAGCGGCTACACCTTC	CASSHLGRASGYTF
TRBJ2-1	NA	few	TRBV5-1	TGCGCCAGCAGCCCCGAGGGGGGGAGGAACAATGAGCAGTTCTTC	CASSPEGGRNNEQFF
TRBJ1-2	NA	NA	TRBV29-1	TGCAGCGTTGAAGATAGTATGCCCATCTATGGCTACACCTTC	CSVEDSMPIYGYTF
TRBJ2-2	TRBD1	NA	TRBV3-1/TRBV3-2	TGTGCCAGCAGCCAGCCTAAATATGGGACAGGGCCCACCGGGGAGCTGTTTTTT	CASSQPKYGTGPTGELFF
TRBJ2-7	TRBD2	once	TRBV28	TGTGCCAGCAGTTCGACTAGCGGGGGGGCCGGGCGTAATTTCGAGCAGTACTTC	CASSSTSGGAGRNFEQYF
TRBJ1-5	TRBD1	NA	TRBV28	TGTGCCAGCACAGGGGGCGATCAGCCCCAGCATTTT	CASTGGDQPQHF
TRBJ2-5	NA	NA	TRBV12-5	TGTGCTAGTGGTCTGGGGGAGGGGGGACTACAACAAGAGACCCAGTACTTC	CASGLGEGGLQQETQYF
TRBJ2-1	TRBD2	once	TRBV4-2	TGTGCCAGCAGCCAAGATGGGACTAGCGGCGATGAGCAGTTCTTC	CASSQDGTSGDEQFF
TRBJ2-1	TRBD2	NA	TRBV2	TGTGCCAGCAGCTACCGGACTAGCGGGTCGAGGAATGAGCAGTTCTTC	CASSYRTSGSRNEQFF
TRBJ2-5	NA	NA	TRBV9	TGTGCCAGCAGCGTAGCGGACACACAAGAGACCCAGTACTTC	CASSVADTQETQYF
TRBJ2-7	NA	once	TRBV6-6	TGTGCCAGCAGCCTTAGCTGGAGCTACGAGCAGTACTTC	CASSLSWSYEQYF
TRBJ2-3	TRBD2	NA	TRBV7-2	TGTGCCAGCAGCTCCCAGACTAGCGGGGACAGCACAGATACGCAGTATTTT	CASSSQTSGDSTDTQYF
TRBJ2-4	NA	NA	TRBV2	TGTGCCAGCAGTGAAATAACAACAGCCAAAAACATTCAGTACTTC	CASSEITTAKNIQYF
TRBJ2-1	NA	NA	TRBV4-1	TGCGCCAGCGGCCGAACCTCACTCATCTACAATGAGCAGTTCTTC	CASGRTSLIYNEQFF
TRBJ2-2	TRBD1	NA	TRBV19	TGTGCCAGTACCTTCCTAACCGGGACAGGGGTGGGCGGGGAGCTGTTTTTT	CASTFLTGTGVGGELFF
TRBJ1-1	NA	once	TRBV14	TGTGCCAGCAGCCAAGATCCCGGGGTCGAGCACACTGAAGCTTTCTTT	CASSQDPGVEHTEAFF
TRBJ2-7	NA	NA	TRBV2	TGTGCCAGCTGTCGAATACGGTACGGCGAGCAGTACTTC	CASCRIRYGEQYF
TRBJ2-5	TRBD1	NA	TRBV18	TGTGCCAGCTCACCACCTACGGGACAGGAGAACCAAGAGACCCAGTACTTC	CASSPPTGQENQETQYF
TRBJ1-2	NA	once	TRBV29-1	TGCAGCGCTGAGGGGGGAGACCTATATGGCTACACCTTC	CSAEGGDLYGYTF
TRBJ2-7	TRBD2	NA	TRBV5-1	TGCGCCAGCAGCTTGGCCCTAGCGGCCTCCTACGAGCAGTACTTC	CASSLALAASYEQYF
TRBJ2-7	TRBD1	NA	TRBV15	TGTGCCACCAGCAGTTTAAGGGACAGGGGGACCTACGAGCAGTACTTC	CATSSLRDRGTYEQYF
TRBJ2-1	TRBD1	NA	TRBV5-5	TGTGCCAGCAGCTTGGCGACAGGGGTAATCAATGAGCAGTTCTTC	CASSLATGVINEQFF
TRBJ2-7	TRBD1	NA	TRBV11-2	TGTGCCAGCAGCCCTGATGGACAGGGGACCTACGAGCAGTACTTC	CASSPDGQGTYEQYF
TRBJ1-3	NA	NA	TRBV7-2	TGTGCCAGCAGCTTATCGATTCTGACTACTACCATATATTTT	CASSLSILTTTIYF
TRBJ2-3	NA	NA	TRBV9	TGTGCCAGCAGCGGGGGACTTGATACGCAGTATTTT	CASSGGLDTQYF
TRBJ2-2	NA	NA	TRBV4-3	TGCGCCAGCAGCCAAGATCAGTCTGGAATGAGGTCCGGGGAGCTGTTTTTT	CASSQDQSGMRSGELFF
TRBJ1-2	NA	once	TRBV6-1	TGTGCCAGCAGTGAAACCCAGGGTAACTATGGCTACACCTTC	CASSETQGNYGYTF
TRBJ1-2	NA	NA	TRBV19	TGTGCCAGTAGGCAAAACAGGGAAGGTAACTATGGCTACACCTTC	CASRQNREGNYGYTF
TRBJ1-3	TRBD1	NA	TRBV9	TGTGCCAGCAGCGTAAGTGGCGGGACAGGGGGAAACACCATATATTTT	CASSVSGGTGGNTIYF
TRBJ1-1	TRBD1	few	TRBV28	TGTGCCAGCAGGAAGCTGATTCACAACCGAGGGGGCAAGAACACTGAAGCTTTCTTT	CASRKLIHNRGGKNTEAFF
TRBJ2-7	TRBD1	NA	TRBV7-9	TGTGCCAGCAGACCCCGACACCGGGACAGGCCTATCTACGAGCAGTACTTC	CASRPRHRDRPIYEQYF
TRBJ1-2	NA	once	TRBV28	TGTGCCAGCAGCCCTAGGAAGGGGTTCTATGGCTACACCTTC	CASSPRKGFYGYTF
TRBJ2-1	TRBD1	NA	TRBV4-2	TGTGCCAGCAGCCAAGATACAGGGGGCCGGACCTCCTACAATGAGCAGTTCTTC	CASSQDTGGRTSYNEQFF
TRBJ1-2	TRBD1	NA	TRBV27	TGTGCCAGCAGTTTCCGGGACAGACGGTGGGAGGGCTACACCTTC	CASSFRDRRWEGYTF
TRBJ1-6	TRBD1	few	TRBV19	TGTGCCAGTACGAGATCGGGACAGTCTCCTTCACCCCTCCACTTT	CASTRSGQSPSPLHF
TRBJ2-7	NA	NA	TRBV6-5	TGTGCCAGCAGCGGAAGGGGGGGGTCCTACGAGCAGTACTTC	CASSGRGGSYEQYF